These 18 T cell receptor beta chains were all obtained from the same sample, sequenced in a study of blood T cell repertoires in COVID-19. Some clones are missing from TCRdb's copy, which holds only in-frame ones; the method was immunoSEQ multiplex PCR. The data hold approximately 210,000 clones, with over 75% observed a single time. What was sequenced was peripheral blood. The receptors were sampled from a woman in her thirties or forties with acute or convalescent COVID-19.

This clone was found once. J is TRBJ1-2 and V is TRBV12-3 or TRBV12-4; D ambiguous. CDR3 size: 12 residues. V was shortened by 6 bases and J by 7 bases, with 12 bases between the two germline ends. CDR3: CASSLPSSGYTF. The CDR3, as DNA: TGTGCCAGCAGCCTCCCGTCGAGTGGCTACACCTTC.

The chain recombines TRBV6-5 with TRBJ1-1, with unresolved D. The CDR3 is 14 amino acids. V lost 4 bases to trimming and J lost 6 bases, with 15 bases between them. The V gene's germline CDR1 is MNHEY and CDR2 SVGAGI. CDR3 DNA sequence: TGTGCCAGCAGTTTCCTGTCCGGGGAGGCTGAAGCTTTCTTT. The encoded protein is CASSFLSGEAEAFF.

The chain combines TRBV5-6 with TRBJ1-5; TRBD1 agrees at 10 bases. The CDR3 sequence is 17 residues long. The germline V gene encodes CDR1 SGHDT and CDR2 YYEEEE. The ends lost 2 bases at V and 1 base at J; junction bases unmatched: 6. Here the CDR3 reads CASSFMGQGTSNQPQHF. Here the CDR3 DNA reads TGTGCCAGCAGCTTTATGGGACAGGGGACGAGCAATCAGCCCCAGCATTTT.

The sample holds one count of this clone. This chain connects TRBV3-1 (or the pseudogene TRBV3-2) to TRBJ1-1; no definite D call. The germline CDR1 and CDR2 sequences are LGHDT and YNNKEL (reference sequence). The CDR3 spans 12 residues. V shed 1 base and J shed 8 bases, with 8 bases lying between them. CDR3 amino acids: CASSQVGREAFF. The CDR3 DNA follows: TGTGCCAGCAGCCAAGTGGGCAGGGAAGCTTTCTTT.

The V and J genes are TRBV2 and TRBJ2-7; weak D call: TRBD2 (5 bases). Trimming shortened V by 1 base and J by 3 bases, and 7 bases separated the two germline ends. The length of the CDR3 is 13 residues. Looked up from germline, CDR1 is SNHLY and CDR2 is FYNNEI. The CDR3 nucleotides read TGTGCCAGCAGTGAAGGTGGACTCTACGAGCAGTACGTC. This encodes CASSEGGLYEQYV.

This chain connects TRBV6-1 to TRBJ1-3; tentatively, D is TRBD1 (6 bases). The V end was cut by 0 bases, the J end by 4 bases, with 19 bases between. The germline V gene has CDR1 MNHNS and CDR2 SASEGT. The CDR3 runs 18 residues. The CDR3 spells CASSEAAGEGLTGNTIYF. The DNA for the CDR3 is TGTGCCAGCAGTGAAGCGGCAGGGGAAGGGCTTACCGGAAACACCATATATTTT.

In DNA form, the CDR3 reads TGTGCCAGCGGACCACAGGGGCAAGAGACCCAGTACTTC. This sequence encodes CASGPQGQETQYF. This rearrangement joins TRBV6-6 to TRBJ2-5, with 7 bases aligning to TRBD1. V was pared by 8 bases and J by 2 bases, with 5 bases of the junction left unmatched. CDR1 MNHNY and CDR2 SVGAGI come from the germline V gene (reference sequence). This CDR3 comprises 13 residues.

The chain is built from TRBV6-5 and TRBJ1-5; 8 nucleotides agree with TRBD1. Germline V gives CDR1 MNHEY, CDR2 SVGAGI. With V trimmed by 6 bases and J by 6 bases, 7 bases remained unmatched. The CDR3 contains 14 residues. The DNA of the CDR3 is TGTGCCAGCAGCGAGGACAGGGCGGTTCAGCCCCAGCATTTT. This encodes CASSEDRAVQPQHF.

This clone was seen a handful of times. The chain employs TRBV27 and TRBJ1-6, with D uncertain. From germline, CDR1 is MNHEY and CDR2 SMNVEV (reference sequence). V dropped 4 bases and J dropped 6 bases, with 7 bases sitting between them. The CDR3 is 13 amino acids. CDR3 protein: CASSYRGNSPLHF. The DNA of the CDR3 is TGTGCCAGCAGTTATCGGGGTAATTCACCCCTCCACTTT.

This clone occurred once. This chain connects TRBV16 to TRBJ1-3; D gene ambiguous. The CDR3 extends over 15 amino acids. Germline CDR1 is KGHSY and CDR2 is FQNENV. The ends were cut back, 1 base at V and 0 bases at J, with 7 bases in the middle. CDR3 sequence: CASSQYSSSGNTIYF. The CDR3 nucleotides are TGTGCCAGCAGCCAATACAGTTCCTCTGGAAACACCATATATTTT.

The chain is built from TRBV11-2 and TRBJ2-7; TRBD1 agrees at 7 bases. Germline-derived CDR1 and CDR2 are SGHAT and FQNNGV. This CDR3 contains 14 residues. V gave up 1 base and J gave up 5 bases; unmatched junction bases: 5. The CDR3 sequence: CASSLVDRVHEQYV. The CDR3 nucleotides read TGTGCCAGCAGCTTAGTCGACAGGGTCCACGAGCAGTACGTC.

The chain carries TRBV30 and TRBJ1-5, with D possibly matching TRBD1 (5 bases). This CDR3 has 14 amino acids. Trimming took off 1 base at V and 7 bases at J, with 14 bases between the two ends. CDR1 and CDR2 from the germline V gene are GTSNPN and SVGIG (reference sequence). CDR3 bases: TGTGCCTGGAGTGGAAACGGGGGAAGCCAGCCCCAGCATTTT. Protein product: CAWSGNGGSQPQHF.

This chain links TRBV4-1 with TRBJ1-2; D gene uncertain. V dropped 1 base and J dropped 1 base, with 10 bases sitting between them. CDR3 length: 15 amino acids. CDR1 is MGHRA, CDR2 YSYEKL, per germline. The CDR3 sequence: CASSQGWNSNYGYTF. CDR3 coding DNA: TGCGCCAGCAGCCAAGGGTGGAACAGTAACTATGGCTACACCTTC.

The rearrangement uses TRBV6-1 and TRBJ1-1; no clear D gene. Deletions cut 5 bases from V and 2 bases from J, with 9 bases between. The CDR3 extends over 13 amino acids. The V gene's germline CDR1 is MNHNS and CDR2 SASEGT. The CDR3 sequence: CASSRTGNTEAFF. CDR3 bases: TGTGCCAGCAGTAGGACTGGTAACACTGAAGCTTTCTTT.

The V gene is TRBV11-2, the J gene TRBJ1-3; D is undetermined. V was cut by 1 base and J by 4 bases, with 8 bases left in between. Looked up from germline, CDR1 is SGHAT and CDR2 is FQNNGV. The CDR3 is 14 amino acids. The CDR3 is CASSLVGVGNTIYF. The CDR3 coding sequence is TGTGCCAGCAGCTTAGTGGGAGTAGGAAACACCATATATTTT.

J is TRBJ1-2 and V is TRBV5-1, with D tentatively TRBD1 (5 bases). This CDR3 is built from 15 residues. Trimming shortened V by 4 bases and J by 1 base, and 14 bases separated the two germline ends. The germline V gene has CDR1 SGHRS and CDR2 YFSETQ. The CDR3 DNA reads TGCGCCAGCAGCCCCCAAATAGGGGATAACTATGGCTACACCTTC. Its translation: CASSPQIGDNYGYTF.

This chain joins TRBV5-4 and TRBJ1-3; TRBD1 might be the D (5 bases). This CDR3 spans 14 amino acids. Trimming stripped 9 bases from V and 0 bases from J, with 13 bases between. Per germline, CDR1 SGHNT and CDR2 YYREEE (reference sequence). The CDR3 DNA reads TGTGCCACCTTCAGGGTTAACTCTGGAAACACCATATATTTT. Translating it yields CATFRVNSGNTIYF.

The chain uses TRBV12-5 and TRBJ1-5; D may be TRBD1 (5 bases). The V end was cut by 0 bases, the J end by 0 bases, with 12 bases between. The CDR3 totals 17 residues. The germline V gene encodes CDR1 LGHNT and CDR2 FRNRAP. CDR3 bases: TGTGCTAGTGGTTTGGTAACCAGGGTATATAGCAATCAGCCCCAGCATTTT. This translates into CASGLVTRVYSNQPQHF.